This T cell receptor beta chain came from a study of shared clonotypes between healthy human individuals. The protocol was immunoSEQ multiplex PCR, while the TCRdb copy is restricted to in-frame clones and leaves out a portion. The profile covers about 2 million clones, with about 95% appearing a single time and 1% to 1.5% taken by the ten largest. Naive CD8 populations comprised CD45RO-negative cells positively selected for CCR7, excluding terminally differentiated effector memory CD45RA+ cells. Only Caucasian adults living in Nashville, Tennessee made up the donor group. Germline CDR1 reads SGDLS; CDR2 reads YYNGEE. V dropped 4 bases and J dropped 5 bases, with 16 bases sitting between them. The CDR3 has 14 amino acids.

The V gene is TRBV9, the J gene TRBJ2-7; weak D call: TRBD1 (6 bases). The sequenced sample consisted of naive CD8+ T cells sorted from blood. The source is a young man in good health. This CDR3 reads CASSMNWGLNEQYF. CDR3 nucleotide sequence: TGTGCCAGCAGCATGAACTGGGGGCTAAACGAGCAGTACTTC.